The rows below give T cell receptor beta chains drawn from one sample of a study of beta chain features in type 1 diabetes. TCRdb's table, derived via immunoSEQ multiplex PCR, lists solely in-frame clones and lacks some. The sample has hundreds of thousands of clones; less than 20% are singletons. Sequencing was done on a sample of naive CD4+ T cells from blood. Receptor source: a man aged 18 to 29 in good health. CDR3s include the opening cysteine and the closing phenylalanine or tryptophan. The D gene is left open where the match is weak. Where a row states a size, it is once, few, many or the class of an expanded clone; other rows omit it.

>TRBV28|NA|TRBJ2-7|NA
TGTGCCAGCAGCTTCAGCTCCTACGAGCAGTACTTC
CASSFSSYEQYF
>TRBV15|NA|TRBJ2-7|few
TGTGCCACCAGCAGAGGAGGAGATTCCTACGAGCAGTACTTC
CATSRGGDSYEQYF
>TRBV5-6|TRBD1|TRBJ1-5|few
TGTGCCAGCAGTTTCGCTCCGGGACAGGGAGGAATTAGCAATCAGCCCCAGCATTTT
CASSFAPGQGGISNQPQHF
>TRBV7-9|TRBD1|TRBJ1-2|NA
TGTGCCAGCAGCTTAGTGTCCGCACAGGGGGCGCGAGGCTATGGCTACACCTTC
CASSLVSAQGARGYGYTF
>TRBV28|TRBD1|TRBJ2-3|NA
TGTGCCAGCAGTTTCTTCGGACAGGGTAGCACAGATACGCAGTATTTT
CASSFFGQGSTDTQYF
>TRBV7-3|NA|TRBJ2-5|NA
TGTGCCAGCAGCTTAACTCCGGGGGGCGGAGAGACCCAGTACTTC
CASSLTPGGGETQYF
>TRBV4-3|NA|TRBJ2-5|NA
TGCGCCAGCAGCCAAGACCTCCAAGGGGGACGGATCCAAGAGACCCAGTACTTC
CASSQDLQGGRIQETQYF
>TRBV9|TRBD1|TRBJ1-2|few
TGTGCCAGCAGCGGACCGGGACAGGGGTACTATGGCTACACCTTC
CASSGPGQGYYGYTF
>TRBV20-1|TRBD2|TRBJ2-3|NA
TGCAGTGCTAGCCCGGGAGGGCAGTATTTT
CSASPGGQYF
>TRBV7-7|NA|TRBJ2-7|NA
TGTGCTAGCAGCTTACCCGGGACAAGCGAGCAGTACTTC
CASSLPGTSEQYF
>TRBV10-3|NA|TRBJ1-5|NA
TGTGCCATCAGTGGGGTCAGCACTTATCAGCCCCAGCATTTT
CAISGVSTYQPQHF
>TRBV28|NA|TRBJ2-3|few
TGTGCCAGCAGCCAAACGCAAAATACGCAGTATTTT
CASSQTQNTQYF
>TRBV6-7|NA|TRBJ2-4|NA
TGTGCCAGCAATTTAGTAAACATAGCCAAAAACATTCAGTACTTC
CASNLVNIAKNIQYF
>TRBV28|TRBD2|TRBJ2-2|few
TGTGCCAGCAGTAGCGGGAGCGGGGACACCGGGGAGCTGTTTTTT
CASSSGSGDTGELFF
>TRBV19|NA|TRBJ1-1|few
TGTGCCAGTAGTATAAGGGGTTATGGCACTGAAGCTTTCTTT
CASSIRGYGTEAFF
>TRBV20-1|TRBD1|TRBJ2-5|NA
TGCAGTGCCAGGACAGGGGAGACCCAGTACTTC
CSARTGETQYF
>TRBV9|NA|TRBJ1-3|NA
TGTGCCAGCAGCGTAGCCCCCTCTGGAAACACCATATATTTT
CASSVAPSGNTIYF
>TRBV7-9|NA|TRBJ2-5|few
TGTGCCAGCAGAAGCTGGGTACAGAAAGAGACCCAGTACTTC
CASRSWVQKETQYF
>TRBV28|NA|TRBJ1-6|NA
TGTGCCAGCAGGGGGGGACTAGGCTCACCCCTCCACTTT
CASRGGLGSPLHF